This TCR beta chain was obtained from a study of Graves' ophthalmopathy and Graves' hyperthyroidism. About the research overall: At the time of initial diagnosis and before any treatment, peripheral blood was collected. Overall study results and limits: Among expanded thyroid clonotypes above 0.001 frequency, most also occurred in blood.

PBMCs were density-gradient isolated from approximately 9.8 ml fresh blood. The study amplified TCR beta CDR3 regions using RNA transcripts. The first round was an RT-PCR with HTBI primers, and the second round was a multiplex PCR. TCRdb independently ran MiXCR on the multiplex PCR reads; one entry per CDR3 protein. This sample carries some 370,000 distinct CDR3 sequences, about a sixth of them seen once, and the ten largest clones take 2% to 3%. From germline, CDR1 is SNHLY and CDR2 FYNNEI. The CDR3 spans 14 residues. Between the trimmed V and J ends, which lost 4 bases and 0 bases, there was a span of 9 bases. This clonotype occurred many times. What it binds is unknown.

This chain links TRBV2 with TRBJ1-1; D unclear. Sequenced sample: peripheral blood. The source of this sequence is an adult woman with stable Graves' hyperthyroidism. CDR3 sequence: CASSVSLLNTEAFF. CDR3 bases: TGTGCCAGCAGTGTCTCTCTTTTGAACACTGAAGCTTTCTTT.